This passage covers 14 T cell receptor beta chains from one sample sequenced in a study of technical replicates of blood from a few donors. This table comes from immunoSEQ multiplex PCR, and its TCRdb copy is limited to in-frame clones, with some not included. The sample lists about 75,000 clones, 91% occurring once. The sample taken for sequencing was T cells isolated from PBMCs. The receptors were sampled from a human donor in good health. Some clones in this sample may be carry-over from other donors' samples.

The genes are TRBV7-9 and TRBJ2-7; possible D gene TRBD1, 5 bases. Per germline, CDR1 SEHNR and CDR2 FQNEAQ (reference sequence). With 1 base removed from V and 2 bases from J, the gap between germline ends came to 9 bases. The length of the CDR3 is 14 residues. Here the CDR3 DNA reads TGTGCCAGCAGCTTAGGCGGACAAACCTACGAGCAGTACTTC. It translates to CASSLGGQTYEQYF. The full variable domain, its missing parts supplied by reference TRBV7-9 and TRBJ2-7, is DTGVSQNPRHKITKRGQNVTFRCDPISEHNRLYWYRQTLGQGPEFLTYFQNEAQLEKSRLLSDRFSAERPKGSFSTLEIQRTEQGDSAMYLCASSLGGQTYEQYFGPGTRLTVT.

The rearrangement joins TRBV15 to TRBJ2-1; 10 bases line up with TRBD2. J was trimmed by 4 bases and V by 4 bases; bases with no gene match: 10. The CDR3 covers 17 residues. Germline V gives CDR1 LNHNV, CDR2 YYDKDF (reference sequence). As DNA, the CDR3 is TGTGCCACCAGCAAAGGAATAGGGACTAGCGCTTACAATGAGCAGTTCTTC. Translating it yields CATSKGIGTSAYNEQFF.

The chain couples TRBV19 to TRBJ2-4, with TRBD1 matching over 8 bases. The germline V gene encodes CDR1 LNHDA and CDR2 SQIVND (reference sequence). The trim removed 6 bases at V and 8 bases at J, leaving 12 bases unmatched. The CDR3 consists of 15 residues. CDR3 nucleotides: TGTGCCAGTAGCAGCCGCAGAGGACAGGGAGACATTCAGTACTTC. It is translated as CASSSRRGQGDIQYF.

The genes are TRBV5-6 and TRBJ2-1; 8 nucleotides match TRBD2. The J segment lost 10 bases and the V segment lost 4 bases, leaving 16 bases of the junction unmatched. From germline, CDR1 is SGHDT and CDR2 YYEEEE. The CDR3 spans 16 residues. CDR3: CASSNELAAQLGEQFF. The CDR3 coding sequence is TGTGCCAGCAGCAACGAACTAGCGGCCCAACTGGGGGAGCAGTTCTTC.

The chain couples TRBV27 to TRBJ2-5, with 9 bases matching TRBD2. The CDR3 extends over 15 amino acids. Per germline, CDR1 MNHEY and CDR2 SMNVEV (reference sequence). J gave up 0 bases and V 6 bases, and 5 bases lay outside the gene matches. The CDR3 is CASSLGLAHQETQYF. The CDR3 coding sequence is TGTGCCAGCAGCCTAGGACTAGCGCACCAAGAGACCCAGTACTTC.

V is TRBV6-5 and J is TRBJ2-3; D might be TRBD2 (7 bases). In germline, CDR1 is MNHEY, CDR2 SVGAGI. The CDR3 runs to 14 residues. V lost 2 bases to trimming and J lost 6 bases, with 12 bases between them. In DNA form, the CDR3 reads TGTGCCAGCAGTTACAAGGGGGGGCAGGATACGCAGTATTTT. Protein sequence: CASSYKGGQDTQYF.

This chain uses TRBV5-4 with TRBJ2-7, with TRBD2 identical over 12 bases. The germline V gene has CDR1 SGHNT and CDR2 YYREEE (reference sequence). The CDR3 is 16 residues long. V dropped 4 bases and J dropped 5; count of bases not matched to a gene: 10. CDR3 bases: TGTGCCAGCAGCCGAACTAGCGGGGGGAAAGGGGACGAGCAGTACTTC. The encoded protein is CASSRTSGGKGDEQYF.

V is TRBV6-5 and J is TRBJ1-1, with 9 bases identical to TRBD1. Trimming took 9 bases from V and 3 from J; bases not matched to a gene: 5. The CDR3 extends over 13 amino acids. Looked up from germline, CDR1 is MNHEY and CDR2 is SVGAGI. The CDR3 region is CASYRGRYTEAFF. CDR3 DNA: TGTGCCAGTTACAGGGGGCGGTACACTGAAGCTTTCTTT.

This rearrangement joins TRBV30 to TRBJ1-2; D call uncertain. Germline values: CDR1 GTSNPN, CDR2 SVGIG (reference sequence). The CDR3 is 14 amino acids. The germline V and J ends were trimmed by 1 base and 1 base, with 10 bases remaining between them. The CDR3 DNA reads as TGTGCCTGGAGTGGAGAGGCCCTTAACTATGGCTACACCTTC. It is translated as CAWSGEALNYGYTF.

V gene TRBV11-2 combines with J gene TRBJ1-2; D may be TRBD1 (6 bases). CDR1 and CDR2 (germline): SGHAT, FQNNGV. Trimming stripped 6 bases from V and 4 bases from J, with 9 bases between. CDR3 length equals 12 residues. This CDR3 is CASRTDSYGYTF. Written as DNA, the CDR3 is TGTGCCAGCAGGACGGACAGCTATGGCTACACCTTC.

The chain links TRBV2 to TRBJ2-5; perhaps TRBD2 as D (6 bases). V was shortened by 7 bases and J by 4 bases, with 13 bases between the two germline ends. The CDR3 length is 13 residues. Germline assignment: CDR1 SNHLY and CDR2 FYNNEI. The CDR3 is CASNFGRLETQYF. CDR3 sequence (DNA): TGTGCCAGCAATTTCGGGAGACTAGAGACCCAGTACTTC.

The chain joins TRBV28 to TRBJ1-2; weak D call: TRBD1 (6 bases). CDR3 length: 15 amino acids. Germline values: CDR1 MDHEN, CDR2 SYDVKM. The V gene lost 4 bases and the J gene lost 6 bases, with 18 bases spanning the gap. The CDR3 DNA follows: TGTGCCAGCAGTTCTTCCCGGACAGCTACCGATGGCTACACCTTC. Translated: CASSSSRTATDGYTF.

This rearrangement joins TRBV14 to TRBJ2-7, with 7 bases that match TRBD1. The CDR3 totals 14 residues. After removal of 1 base from V and 1 base from J, the junction contained 1 base not matched to a gene. Germline V gives CDR1 SGHDN, CDR2 FVKESK. CDR3 protein: CASSQGQGSYEQYF. The CDR3 DNA reads TGTGCCAGCAGCCAAGGACAGGGTTCCTACGAGCAGTACTTC.

This clone was seen only once. The rearrangement joins TRBV4-2 to TRBJ2-5; D gene uncertain. Trimming shortened V by 5 bases and J by 5 bases, and 15 bases separated the two germline ends. The CDR3 has 14 residues. Germline CDR1 is LGHNA and CDR2 is YNFKEQ. The CDR3 DNA reads TGTGCCAGCAGCTTAACCGGGTCCCGGGAGACCCAGTACTTC. Amino acid sequence: CASSLTGSRETQYF.